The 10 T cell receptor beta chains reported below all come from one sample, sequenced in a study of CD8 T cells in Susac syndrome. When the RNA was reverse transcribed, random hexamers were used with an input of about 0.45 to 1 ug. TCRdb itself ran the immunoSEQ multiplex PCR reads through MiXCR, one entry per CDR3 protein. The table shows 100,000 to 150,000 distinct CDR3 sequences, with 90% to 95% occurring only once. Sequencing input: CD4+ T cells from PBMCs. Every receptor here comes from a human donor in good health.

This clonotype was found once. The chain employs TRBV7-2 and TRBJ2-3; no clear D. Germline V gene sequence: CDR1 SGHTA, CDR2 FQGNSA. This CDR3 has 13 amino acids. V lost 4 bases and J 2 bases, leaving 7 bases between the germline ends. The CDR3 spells CASSSSLTDTQYF. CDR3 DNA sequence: TGTGCCAGCAGCTCGAGCCTCACAGATACGCAGTATTTT.

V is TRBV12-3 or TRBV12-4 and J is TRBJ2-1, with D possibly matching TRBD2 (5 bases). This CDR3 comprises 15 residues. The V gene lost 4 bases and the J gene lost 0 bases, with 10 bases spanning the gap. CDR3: CASSSRLSSYNEQFF. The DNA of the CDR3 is TGTGCCAGCAGTTCAAGACTAAGCTCCTACAATGAGCAGTTCTTC.

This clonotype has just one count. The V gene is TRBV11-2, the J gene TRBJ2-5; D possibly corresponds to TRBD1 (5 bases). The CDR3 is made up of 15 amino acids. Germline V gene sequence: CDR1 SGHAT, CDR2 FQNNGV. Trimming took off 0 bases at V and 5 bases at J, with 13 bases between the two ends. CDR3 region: CASSLERGLSETQYF. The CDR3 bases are TGTGCCAGCAGCTTAGAAAGGGGCCTTTCTGAGACCCAGTACTTC.

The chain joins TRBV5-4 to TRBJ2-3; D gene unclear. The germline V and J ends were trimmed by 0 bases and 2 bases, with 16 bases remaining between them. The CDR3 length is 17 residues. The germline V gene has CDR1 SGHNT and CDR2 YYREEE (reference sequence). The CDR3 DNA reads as TGTGCCAGCAGCTTGGGGACCGTCGGCGGTCCCACAGATACGCAGTATTTT. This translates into CASSLGTVGGPTDTQYF.

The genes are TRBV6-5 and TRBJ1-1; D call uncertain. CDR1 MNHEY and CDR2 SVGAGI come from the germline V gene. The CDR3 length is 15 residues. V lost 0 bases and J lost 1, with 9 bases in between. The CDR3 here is CASSYSFSQNTEAFF. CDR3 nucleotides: TGTGCCAGCAGTTACTCTTTCAGTCAGAACACTGAAGCTTTCTTT.

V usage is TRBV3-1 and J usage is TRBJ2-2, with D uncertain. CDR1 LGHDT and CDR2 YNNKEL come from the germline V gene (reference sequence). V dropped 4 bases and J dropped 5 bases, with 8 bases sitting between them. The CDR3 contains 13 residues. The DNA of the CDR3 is TGTGCCAGCAGCCCCTCGCGGACCGGGGAGCTGTTTTTT. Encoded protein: CASSPSRTGELFF. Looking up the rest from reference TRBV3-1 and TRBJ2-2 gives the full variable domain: DTAVSQTPKYLVTQMGNDKSIKCEQNLGHDTMYWYKQDSKKFLKIMFSYNNKELIINETVPNRFSPKSPDKAHLNLHINSLELGDSAVYFCASSPSRTGELFFGEGSRLTVL.

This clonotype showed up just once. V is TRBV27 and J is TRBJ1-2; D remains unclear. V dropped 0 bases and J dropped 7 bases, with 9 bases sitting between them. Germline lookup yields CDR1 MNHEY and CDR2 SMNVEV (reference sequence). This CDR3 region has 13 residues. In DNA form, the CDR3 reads TGTGCCAGCAGTTTATCGAGAGGCAGTGGCTACACCTTC. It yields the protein CASSLSRGSGYTF.

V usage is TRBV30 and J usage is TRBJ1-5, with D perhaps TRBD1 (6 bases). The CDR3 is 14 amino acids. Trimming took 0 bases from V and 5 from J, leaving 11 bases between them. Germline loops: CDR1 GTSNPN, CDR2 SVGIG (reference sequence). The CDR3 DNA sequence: TGTGCCTGGAGTGTGGGGACATCTGATCAGCCCCAGCATTTT. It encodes CAWSVGTSDQPQHF. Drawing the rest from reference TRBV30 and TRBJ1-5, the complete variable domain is SQTIHQWPATLVQPVGSPLSLECTVEGTSNPNLYWYRQAAGRGLQLLFYSVGIGQISSEVPQNLSASRPQDRQFILSSKKLLLSDSGFYLCAWSVGTSDQPQHFGDGTRLSIL.

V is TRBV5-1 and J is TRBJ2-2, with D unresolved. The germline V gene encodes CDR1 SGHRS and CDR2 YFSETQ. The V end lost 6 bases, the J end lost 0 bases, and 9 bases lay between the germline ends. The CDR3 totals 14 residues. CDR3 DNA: TGCGCCAGCACCCCCGGGTCGAACACCGGGGAGCTGTTTTTT. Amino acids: CASTPGSNTGELFF. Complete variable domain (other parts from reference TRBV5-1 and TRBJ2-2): KAGVTQTPRYLIKTRGQQVTLSCSPISGHRSVSWYQQTPGQGLQFLFEYFSETQRNKGNFPGRFSGRQFSNSRSEMNVSTLELGDSALYLCASTPGSNTGELFFGEGSRLTVL.

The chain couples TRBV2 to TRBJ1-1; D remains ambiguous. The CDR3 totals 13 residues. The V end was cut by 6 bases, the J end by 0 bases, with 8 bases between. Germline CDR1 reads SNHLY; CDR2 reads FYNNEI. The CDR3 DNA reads TGTGCCAGCAGCTCTACCATGAACACTGAAGCTTTCTTT. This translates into CASSSTMNTEAFF.